The 20 T cell receptor beta chains below all came from one sample that was sequenced in a study of blood T cell repertoires in COVID-19. Using immunoSEQ multiplex PCR, the repertoire was profiled, and TCRdb retains in-frame clones only, with some absent. The table records about 140,000 clones, 80% to 90% of them present only once. The sample taken for sequencing was peripheral blood. The receptors shown here come from a woman aged 50 to 60 with acute or convalescent COVID-19.

This clone was seen a single time. The gene calls are TRBV6-1 and TRBJ1-4, with 9 nucleotides matching TRBD1. The CDR3 covers 14 residues. V trimming: 3 bases; J trimming: 7 bases; junction bases outside the gene matches: 3. Germline V gene lookup returns CDR1 MNHNS and CDR2 SASEGT. CDR3: CASSEGQGFEKLFF. In DNA form, the CDR3 reads TGTGCCAGCAGTGAGGGACAGGGTTTTGAAAAACTGTTTTTT.

The CDR3: CASSKSTGVSQPQHF. CDR3 DNA sequence: TGTGCCAGCAGTAAGTCAACAGGCGTAAGTCAGCCCCAGCATTTT. The chain has TRBV5-5 and TRBJ1-5; D perhaps matches TRBD1 (5 bases). The CDR3 is 15 amino acids. The germline V gene encodes CDR1 SGHKS and CDR2 YYEKEE (reference sequence). The germline V and J ends were trimmed by 5 bases and 6 bases, with 18 bases remaining between them.

This clone was seen just once. This chain connects TRBV18 to TRBJ2-7; D remains unclear. This CDR3 has 15 amino acids. V lost 1 base and J lost 0, with 10 bases in between. CDR1 and CDR2 from the germline V gene are KGHSH and LQKENI. The CDR3 DNA is TGTGCCAGCTCACCACTCTATCAGGACTCCTACGAGCAGTACTTC. Protein product: CASSPLYQDSYEQYF.

The rearrangement joins TRBV7-3 to TRBJ2-3; the D gene is possibly TRBD2 (7 bases). This CDR3 comprises 15 residues. Germline CDR1 is SGHTA and CDR2 is FQGTGA. V lost 6 bases to trimming and J lost 4 bases, with 17 bases between them. CDR3 region: CASRLGAGVSDTQYF. The CDR3 DNA sequence: TGTGCCAGCAGGCTGGGGGCGGGAGTATCAGATACGCAGTATTTT.

The chain joins TRBV7-8 to TRBJ1-2; the match to TRBD1 covers 7 bases. The CDR3 has 13 amino acids. Germline V gives CDR1 SGHVS, CDR2 FQNEAQ. The trim removed 5 bases at V and 5 bases at J, leaving 5 bases unmatched. The CDR3 loop is CASSQGQKYGYTF. The CDR3, as DNA: TGTGCCAGCAGCCAGGGACAGAAATATGGCTACACCTTC. The full variable domain, in which reference TRBV7-8 and TRBJ1-2 provide the parts outside the CDR3, is GAGVSQSPRYKVAKRGQDVALRCDPISGHVSLFWYQQALGQGPEFLTYFQNEAQLDKSGLPSDRFFAERPEGSVSTLKIQRTQQEDSAVYLCASSQGQKYGYTFGSGTRLTVV.

The chain links TRBV7-3 to TRBJ2-2; 8 bases fit TRBD1. Germline CDR1 reads SGHTA; CDR2 reads FQGTGA. The CDR3 totals 15 residues. With V trimmed by 3 bases and J by 4 bases, 4 bases remained unmatched. The chain's CDR3 is CASSLTGVPTGELFF. The DNA of the CDR3 is TGTGCCAGCAGCTTGACAGGGGTGCCCACCGGGGAGCTGTTTTTT.

V is TRBV11-2 and J is TRBJ1-2; 12 nucleotides agree with TRBD1. V was pared by 0 bases and J by 8 bases, with 7 bases of the junction left unmatched. This CDR3 comprises 16 residues. Germline V gene lookup returns CDR1 SGHAT and CDR2 FQNNGV. For the CDR3, the DNA is TGTGCCAGCAGCTTAGATCTGGGACAGGGGGCGCGGGGCTACACCTTC. Its protein product is CASSLDLGQGARGYTF.

The J gene is TRBJ2-7, the V gene TRBV7-9; 10 positions match TRBD1. The CDR3 has 15 amino acids. The V gene's germline CDR1 is SEHNR and CDR2 FQNEAQ (reference sequence). Trimming at V came to 3 bases and at J to 1 base, leaving 3 bases not matched to a gene. CDR3 in amino acids: CASSLGQGLSYEQYF. In DNA, the CDR3 is TGTGCCAGCAGCTTGGGACAGGGGTTATCCTACGAGCAGTACTTC.

The chain has TRBV6-6 and TRBJ1-5; D is unresolved. The CDR3 totals 14 residues. V was pared by 2 bases and J by 7 bases, with 12 bases between. Germline V lookup: CDR1 MNHNY, CDR2 SVGAGI (reference sequence). Here the CDR3 DNA reads TGTGCCAGCAGTTACGCCCCCGGGGAACAGCCCCAGCATTTT. It yields the protein CASSYAPGEQPQHF.

The gene calls are TRBV2 and TRBJ1-2; 7 bases line up with TRBD1. CDR3 length: 13 residues. Germline V CDR1 and CDR2: SNHLY, FYNNEI. The trim removed 4 bases at V and 8 bases at J, leaving 7 bases unmatched. Here the CDR3 reads CASSGQGVEGYTF. The CDR3 nucleotides are TGTGCCAGCAGTGGACAGGGAGTGGAAGGCTACACCTTC.

The chain uses TRBV19 and TRBJ1-4; D not certain. Germline CDR1 LNHDA, CDR2 SQIVND (reference sequence). The ends were cut back, 2 bases at V and 7 bases at J, with 14 bases in the middle. The CDR3 contains 15 residues. In DNA, the CDR3 is TGTGCCAGTAGTATAATAGGCCCAAGGAGTGAAAAACTGTTTTTT. This gives the protein CASSIIGPRSEKLFF.

The rearrangement links TRBV13 to TRBJ2-1, with 11 bases lining up with TRBD2. The V gene end was trimmed by 5 bases and the J gene end by 9 bases; junction bases not matched to a gene: 9. The CDR3 runs to 15 residues. CDR1 and CDR2 from the germline V gene are PRHDT and FYEKMQ (reference sequence). The CDR3 DNA follows: TGTGCCAGCAGCGTCCGGACTAGCGGGCCGTCTGAGCAGTTCTTC. Its translation: CASSVRTSGPSEQFF.

The V call is TRBV5-4, the J call TRBJ2-7; tentative D call: TRBD1 (5 bases). Germline V gene sequence: CDR1 SGHNT, CDR2 YYREEE (reference sequence). V was trimmed by 4 bases and J by 0 bases, leaving 14 bases between them. The CDR3 runs 15 residues. The CDR3 region is CASSVGAPSSYEQYF. The CDR3 DNA sequence: TGTGCCAGCAGCGTAGGGGCGCCGAGCTCCTACGAGCAGTACTTC.

The J gene is TRBJ2-3, the V gene TRBV5-1, with 10 bases identical to TRBD2. Germline V lookup: CDR1 SGHRS, CDR2 YFSETQ. Trimming took 2 bases from V and 5 from J; bases not matched to a gene: 5. CDR3 length equals 15 residues. Here the CDR3 DNA reads TGCGCCAGCAGCTTCAGTCTAGCGGGAGTAGATACGCAGTATTTT. Its protein is CASSFSLAGVDTQYF.

CDR3 sequence (DNA): TGTGCCAGCAGCAACGGGTACTACGAGCAGTACTTC. This sequence encodes CASSNGYYEQYF. The chain carries TRBV7-2 and TRBJ2-7; D remains ambiguous. CDR3 length: 12 amino acids. V was trimmed by 5 bases and J by 3 bases, leaving 8 bases between them. Germline V gives CDR1 SGHTA, CDR2 FQGNSA.

This chain uses TRBV9 with TRBJ1-1, with a tentative D call TRBD1 (5 bases). Per germline, CDR1 SGDLS and CDR2 YYNGEE. V gave up 4 bases and J gave up 8 bases, with 12 bases separating them. The CDR3 covers 12 residues. DNA of the CDR3: TGTGCCAGCAGCCACGGATCAGGGGAAGCTTTCTTT. Translation: CASSHGSGEAFF.

Many counts were recorded for this clone. J is TRBJ2-6 and V is TRBV2; 7 nucleotides match TRBD2. Unmatched junction bases numbered 8, after V lost 5 bases and J lost 1 base. Germline V gives CDR1 SNHLY, CDR2 FYNNEI. This CDR3 is 17 amino acids long. In DNA, the CDR3 is TGTGCCAGCAGTTCGGGGGACTATCTTTCTGGGGCCAACGTCCTGACTTTC. Translated, it gives CASSSGDYLSGANVLTF. Variable domain in full (rest from reference TRBV2 and TRBJ2-6): EPEVTQTPSHQVTQMGQEVILRCVPISNHLYFYWYRQILGQKVEFLVSFYNNEISEKSEIFDDQFSVERPDGSNFTLKIRSTKLEDSAMYFCASSSGDYLSGANVLTFGAGSRLTVL.

A word on this clone: The same CDR3 also results from other DNA sequences found in this sample. The V call is TRBV6-6, the J call TRBJ2-7; 10 bases are shared with TRBD1. V was clipped by 5 bases and J by 4 bases; unmatched bases: 8. This CDR3 contains 15 residues. Germline values: CDR1 MNHNY, CDR2 SVGAGI (reference sequence). The CDR3 here is CASSPRQGAAYEQYF. CDR3 nucleotide sequence: TGTGCCAGCAGTCCGAGACAGGGGGCCGCGTACGAGCAGTACTTC.

The V and J genes are TRBV3-1 (or the pseudogene TRBV3-2) and TRBJ1-2; TRBD1 is a possible D gene (5 bases). CDR3 length equals 15 residues. Trimming took off 0 bases at V and 8 bases at J, with 16 bases between the two ends. Germline CDR1 is LGHDT and CDR2 is YNNKEL (reference sequence). DNA of the CDR3: TGTGCCAGCAGCCAAGATACCCCGGGGGTAGGCGGCTACACCTTC. Its protein is CASSQDTPGVGGYTF.

The genes are TRBV27 and TRBJ2-1, with 12 bases aligning to TRBD2. Germline V gene sequence: CDR1 MNHEY, CDR2 SMNVEV (reference sequence). This CDR3 spans 15 amino acids. V trimming: 7 bases; J trimming: 8 bases; junction bases outside the gene matches: 9. The CDR3 spells CASTTLAGGLHEQFF. CDR3 sequence (DNA): TGTGCCAGCACCACCCTAGCGGGGGGGCTCCATGAGCAGTTCTTC.